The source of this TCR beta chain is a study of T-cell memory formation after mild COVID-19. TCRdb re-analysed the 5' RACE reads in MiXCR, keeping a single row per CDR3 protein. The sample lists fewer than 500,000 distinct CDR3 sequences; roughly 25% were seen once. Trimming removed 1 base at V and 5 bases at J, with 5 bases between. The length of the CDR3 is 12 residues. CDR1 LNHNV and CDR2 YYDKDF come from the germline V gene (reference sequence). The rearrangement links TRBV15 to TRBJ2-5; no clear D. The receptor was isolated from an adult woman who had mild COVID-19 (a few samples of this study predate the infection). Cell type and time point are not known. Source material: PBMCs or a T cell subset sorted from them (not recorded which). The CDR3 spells CATSRGVETQYF. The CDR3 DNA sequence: TGTGCCACCAGCAGAGGTGTGGAGACCCAGTACTTC.